One sample yielded the 29 T cell receptor beta chains listed below, sequenced in a study of blood T cell repertoires in COVID-19. This table comes from immunoSEQ multiplex PCR, and its TCRdb copy is limited to in-frame clones, with some not included. Of over 100,000 clones listed, approximately 83% are singletons. The specimen sequenced was peripheral blood. These receptor sequences come from a woman in her 70s with acute or convalescent COVID-19.

For the CDR3, the DNA is TGTGCCAGCAGCCAAGATACAGACAATGAGCAGTTCTTC. Translation gives CASSQDTDNEQFF. This chain links TRBV3-1 (or the pseudogene TRBV3-2) with TRBJ2-1; D gene ambiguous. Looked up from germline, CDR1 is LGHDT and CDR2 is YNNKEL (reference sequence). V lost 0 bases, J lost 5 bases, and 5 bases lay in between. CDR3 length: 13 amino acids.

In the case of this clone: Other DNA sequences in this sample translate to the same CDR3. The chain employs TRBV4-1 and TRBJ1-6, with 7 bases identical to TRBD1. After removal of 1 base from V and 8 bases from J, the junction contained 2 bases not matched to a gene. Germline-derived CDR1 and CDR2 are MGHRA and YSYEKL. This CDR3 region has 14 residues. The DNA for the CDR3 is TGCGCCAGCAGCCAAGGCCAGGGGGATTCACCCCTCCACTTT. This sequence encodes CASSQGQGDSPLHF.

This chain joins TRBV5-1 and TRBJ1-2; D uncertain. The CDR3 has 13 amino acids. Germline CDR1 and CDR2: SGHRS and YFSETQ. The germline V and J ends were trimmed by 1 base and 2 bases, with 6 bases remaining between them. CDR3 loop: CASSLRENYGYTF. In nucleotides, the CDR3 is TGCGCCAGCAGCTTGCGCGAAAACTATGGCTACACCTTC.

The V and J genes are TRBV4-1 and TRBJ1-1; a weak D match, TRBD1 (6 bases). CDR3 length: 15 residues. Trimming left V 1 base short and J 5 bases short, with 14 bases between. Germline CDR1 is MGHRA and CDR2 is YSYEKL. CDR3 sequence reads: CASSQGGGASTEAFF. CDR3 nucleotides: TGCGCCAGCAGCCAAGGAGGGGGGGCGAGTACTGAAGCTTTCTTT.

Here the CDR3 DNA reads TGTGCCAGCAGCCCAGGGGCTATCCAAGGCACCGGGGAGCTGTTTTTT. Translating it yields CASSPGAIQGTGELFF. The chain combines TRBV7-9 with TRBJ2-2, with D tentatively TRBD1 (6 bases). The ends were cut back, 5 bases at V and 4 bases at J, with 17 bases in the middle. This CDR3 region has 16 residues. Germline CDR1 reads SEHNR; CDR2 reads FQNEAQ (reference sequence). The full variable domain, its missing parts supplied by reference TRBV7-9 and TRBJ2-2, is DTGVSQNPRHKITKRGQNVTFRCDPISEHNRLYWYRQTLGQGPEFLTYFQNEAQLEKSRLLSDRFSAERPKGSFSTLEIQRTEQGDSAMYLCASSPGAIQGTGELFFGEGSRLTVL.

The chain has TRBV5-5 and TRBJ2-2; 13 positions agree with TRBD2. Trimming cost V 5 bases and J 7 bases; bases outside gene matches: 8. Germline V gene lookup returns CDR1 SGHKS and CDR2 YYEKEE (reference sequence). This CDR3 comprises 16 residues. CDR3 in DNA: TGTGCCAGCAGGCAGGGACTAGCGGGGCCGGGCGGGGAGCTGTTTTTT. Amino acid sequence: CASRQGLAGPGGELFF.

The chain has TRBV12-3 or TRBV12-4 and TRBJ1-1; no clear D gene. The CDR3 runs 13 residues. V was trimmed by 3 bases and J by 1 base, leaving 6 bases between them. CDR3 bases: TGTGCCAGCAGTTTTAGTAGGAACACTGAAGCTTTCTTT. Its protein is CASSFSRNTEAFF.

The chain links TRBV5-8 to TRBJ1-6; D may be TRBD1 (6 bases). The CDR3 contains 17 residues. With 5 bases removed from V and 5 bases from J, the gap between germline ends came to 20 bases. Germline loops: CDR1 SGHTS, CDR2 YDEGEE. CDR3 residues: CASSLSIGTIHNSPLHF. In DNA form, the CDR3 reads TGTGCCAGCAGTCTTTCCATCGGGACAATACATAATTCACCCCTCCACTTT.

This clone was counted a few times. The chain joins TRBV6-6 to TRBJ1-4; 11 bases map to TRBD1. This CDR3 spans 15 amino acids. V gave up 6 bases and J gave up 6 bases; unmatched junction bases: 6. The germline CDR1 and CDR2 sequences are MNHNY and SVGAGI (reference sequence). This chain's CDR3 is CASSRTGGDDEKLFF. The CDR3 DNA reads TGTGCCAGCAGCAGGACAGGGGGCGACGATGAAAAACTGTTTTTT.

The chain employs TRBV7-2 and TRBJ1-3; TRBD1 might be the D (6 bases). V shed 9 bases and J shed 2 bases, with 17 bases lying between them. Looked up from germline, CDR1 is SGHTA and CDR2 is FQGNSA. The CDR3 covers 15 residues. DNA for the CDR3: TGTGCCAGTGGTACAGGGTACCCTACTGGAAACACCATATATTTT. This translates into CASGTGYPTGNTIYF.

J is TRBJ2-5 and V is TRBV19, with TRBD1 matching 12 bases. Germline CDR1 reads LNHDA; CDR2 reads SQIVND (reference sequence). CDR3 length: 16 residues. V lost 4 bases, J lost 4 bases, and 7 bases stayed unmatched. CDR3 region: CASSTRDRGRTETQYF. CDR3 nucleotides: TGTGCCAGTAGTACCCGGGACAGGGGGCGCACAGAGACCCAGTACTTC.

The rearrangement uses TRBV7-3 and TRBJ2-1, with 8 bases aligning to TRBD2. The CDR3 covers 16 residues. CDR1 is SGHTA and CDR2 is FQGTGA in the germline V gene. J was trimmed by 0 bases and V by 5 bases; bases with no gene match: 6. CDR3 bases: TGTGCCAGCAGCCCAAATAGCGGGATCTCCTACAATGAGCAGTTCTTC. As protein: CASSPNSGISYNEQFF.

The V call is TRBV18, the J call TRBJ1-4; perhaps TRBD1 as D (5 bases). CDR3 size: 14 residues. CDR1 KGHSH and CDR2 LQKENI come from the germline V gene. V was pared by 5 bases and J by 4 bases, with 11 bases between. CDR3 sequence: CASSMTVLNEKLFF. The CDR3 DNA reads TGTGCCAGCTCAATGACAGTTCTTAATGAAAAACTGTTTTTT.

This rearrangement joins TRBV19 to TRBJ1-1; TRBD1 aligns across 7 bases. Germline V gene sequence: CDR1 LNHDA, CDR2 SQIVND (reference sequence). With 3 bases clipped from V and 10 bases from J, the junction kept 5 bases outside the gene matches. This CDR3 comprises 12 residues. Here the CDR3 DNA reads TGTGCCAGTAGTATGCCACAGGGGACAGCTTTCTTT. This encodes CASSMPQGTAFF. The whole variable domain, filled in from reference TRBV19 and TRBJ1-1, reads DGGITQSPKYLFRKEGQNVTLSCEQNLNHDAMYWYRQDPGQGLRLIYYSQIVNDFQKGDIAEGYSVSREKKESFPLTVTSAQKNPTAFYLCASSMPQGTAFFGQGTRLTVV.

V is TRBV11-2 and J is TRBJ1-5; D possibly corresponds to TRBD1 (5 bases). This CDR3 has 15 amino acids. Between the trimmed V and J ends, which lost 1 base and 6 bases, there was a span of 13 bases. Looked up from germline, CDR1 is SGHAT and CDR2 is FQNNGV. CDR3 DNA sequence: TGTGCCAGCAGCTTAGGAGACATTACAGGTCAGCCCCAGCATTTT. It translates to CASSLGDITGQPQHF.

The chain carries TRBV7-9 and TRBJ2-3; the D gene is possibly TRBD2 (5 bases). Trimming took 2 bases from V and 11 from J, leaving 11 bases between them. This CDR3 has 12 residues. The germline V gene encodes CDR1 SEHNR and CDR2 FQNEAQ (reference sequence). The DNA for the CDR3 is TGTGCCAGCAGCTTACGGCTAGCAAGGCAGTATTTT. This encodes CASSLRLARQYF.

The gene calls are TRBV3-1 (or the pseudogene TRBV3-2) and TRBJ2-7; a weak D match, TRBD2 (5 bases). V was trimmed by 1 base and J by 0 bases, leaving 10 bases between them. There are 15 residues in the CDR3. Per germline, CDR1 LGHDT and CDR2 YNNKEL (reference sequence). DNA of the CDR3: TGTGCCAGCAGCCAAGCTGACCGGGGCTCCTACGAGCAGTACTTC. It specifies CASSQADRGSYEQYF.

CDR3: CASSSPPGLHSYEQYF. As DNA, the CDR3 is TGTGCCAGCAGCTCGCCCCCGGGACTTCACTCCTACGAGCAGTACTTC. This rearrangement joins TRBV5-6 to TRBJ2-7; weak D call: TRBD2 (6 bases). V lost 3 bases to trimming and J lost 0 bases, with 16 bases between them. Germline V CDR1 and CDR2: SGHDT, YYEEEE. This CDR3 region has 16 residues.

The genes are TRBV10-1 and TRBJ2-2, with TRBD2 matching 11 bases. V lost 6 bases and J lost 6; bases outside the gene matches: 6. CDR3 length equals 15 residues. The V gene's germline CDR1 is WNHNN and CDR2 SYGVQD (reference sequence). CDR3 nucleotide sequence: TGCGCCAGCAGAGGTATAGCGGGAGGGTCCGGGGAGCTGTTTTTT. It encodes CASRGIAGGSGELFF.

J is TRBJ1-3 and V is TRBV2; tentatively, D is TRBD1 (5 bases). The CDR3 has 14 residues. Germline V lookup: CDR1 SNHLY, CDR2 FYNNEI. The V and J ends lost 7 bases and 4 bases respectively, with 14 bases between them. The DNA for the CDR3 is TGTGCCAGCATCCAGGGTTGGGGAGGAAACACCATATATTTT. Protein sequence: CASIQGWGGNTIYF. The full variable domain, completed using reference TRBV2 and TRBJ1-3, is EPEVTQTPSHQVTQMGQEVILRCVPISNHLYFYWYRQILGQKVEFLVSFYNNEISEKSEIFDDQFSVERPDGSNFTLKIRSTKLEDSAMYFCASIQGWGGNTIYFGEGSWLTVV.

This chain uses TRBV30 with TRBJ2-7; 9 bases map to TRBD2. Trimming cost V 6 bases and J 2 bases; bases outside gene matches: 5. The CDR3 totals 13 residues. The germline CDR1 and CDR2 sequences are GTSNPN and SVGIG (reference sequence). The CDR3 DNA follows: TGTGCCTGTTTAGCGGGGGACCCCTACGAGCAGTACTTC. Translation: CACLAGDPYEQYF.

V gene TRBV28 combines with J gene TRBJ1-1, with D tentatively TRBD1 (6 bases). In germline, CDR1 is MDHEN, CDR2 SYDVKM. The germline V and J ends were trimmed by 2 bases and 7 bases, with 17 bases remaining between them. The CDR3 loop spans 15 amino acids. The CDR3 sequence: CASSLLSGQKHEAFF. CDR3 DNA sequence: TGTGCCAGCAGTTTACTCTCCGGACAGAAACATGAAGCTTTCTTT.

This clone appeared a single time. The J gene is TRBJ2-1, the V gene TRBV3-1 (or the pseudogene TRBV3-2); 12 bases align to TRBD2. From germline, CDR1 is LGHDT and CDR2 YNNKEL (reference sequence). The CDR3 runs to 19 residues. Trimming took 0 bases from V and 6 from J; bases not matched to a gene: 12. CDR3 coding DNA: TGTGCCAGCAGCCAAGACGCTGCTAGCGGGGGGGTCCAATTCAATGAGCAGTTCTTC. Residues: CASSQDAASGGVQFNEQFF.

V and J are TRBV6-5 and TRBJ2-3, with 10 positions matching TRBD2. The CDR3 extends over 15 amino acids. V gave up 6 bases and J gave up 0 bases; unmatched junction bases: 3. The V gene's germline CDR1 is MNHEY and CDR2 SVGAGI. This chain's CDR3 is CASSQTSGSTDTQYF. In DNA, the CDR3 is TGTGCCAGCAGCCAGACTAGCGGGAGCACAGATACGCAGTATTTT.

This clone was detected once. The rearrangement links TRBV4-1 to TRBJ2-4; D possibly corresponds to TRBD2 (6 bases). V lost 3 bases, J lost 8 bases, and 26 bases lay in between. CDR1 MGHRA and CDR2 YSYEKL come from the germline V gene. This CDR3 contains 18 residues. This CDR3 is CASSQAQGTSDGIDIQYF. CDR3 in DNA: TGCGCCAGCAGCCAGGCTCAAGGGACTTCTGATGGGATTGACATTCAGTACTTC.

For the CDR3, the DNA is TGTGCCAGCAGCCAAAGAACAGGCCTACGGGACACTGAAGCTTTCTTT. It codes for CASSQRTGLRDTEAFF. The rearrangement uses TRBV14 and TRBJ1-1, with D possibly TRBD1 on 5 matching bases. The length of the CDR3 is 16 residues. Germline V gene data show CDR1 as SGHDN and CDR2 as FVKESK. V lost 2 bases, J lost 3 bases, and 16 bases lay in between.

V and J are TRBV6-6 and TRBJ1-2, with 7 bases fitting TRBD1. Germline assignment: CDR1 MNHNY and CDR2 SVGAGI (reference sequence). The V and J ends lost 4 bases and 1 base, in that order; junction bases with no gene match: 6. CDR3 size: 15 residues. The DNA for the CDR3 is TGTGCCAGCAGTTTTGGACAGGCGATTAACTATGGCTACACCTTC. Protein: CASSFGQAINYGYTF.

Note on this clone: This CDR3 is missing its conserved last phenylalanine or tryptophan, likely due to a read error. The limits of the CDR3 on the DNA are not certain, so only TCRdb's listed CDR3 is given. The rearrangement uses TRBV2 and TRBJ2-7; TRBD1 is the table's D call and was not checked against the DNA. Germline loops: CDR1 SNHLY, CDR2 FYNNEI. The CDR3 adds up to 12 amino acids, both ends counted. This chain's CDR3 is CASSPGQLRFSH.

The chain carries TRBV19 and TRBJ1-1; D is perhaps TRBD1 (5 bases). Trimming removed 7 bases from V and 4 bases from J, with 16 bases in between. The CDR3 consists of 14 residues. Per the germline V gene, CDR1 is LNHDA and CDR2 is SQIVND (reference sequence). CDR3 nucleotide sequence: TGTGCCAGTATGGGGACTGGGTCCGGCACTGAAGCTTTCTTT. It translates to CASMGTGSGTEAFF.